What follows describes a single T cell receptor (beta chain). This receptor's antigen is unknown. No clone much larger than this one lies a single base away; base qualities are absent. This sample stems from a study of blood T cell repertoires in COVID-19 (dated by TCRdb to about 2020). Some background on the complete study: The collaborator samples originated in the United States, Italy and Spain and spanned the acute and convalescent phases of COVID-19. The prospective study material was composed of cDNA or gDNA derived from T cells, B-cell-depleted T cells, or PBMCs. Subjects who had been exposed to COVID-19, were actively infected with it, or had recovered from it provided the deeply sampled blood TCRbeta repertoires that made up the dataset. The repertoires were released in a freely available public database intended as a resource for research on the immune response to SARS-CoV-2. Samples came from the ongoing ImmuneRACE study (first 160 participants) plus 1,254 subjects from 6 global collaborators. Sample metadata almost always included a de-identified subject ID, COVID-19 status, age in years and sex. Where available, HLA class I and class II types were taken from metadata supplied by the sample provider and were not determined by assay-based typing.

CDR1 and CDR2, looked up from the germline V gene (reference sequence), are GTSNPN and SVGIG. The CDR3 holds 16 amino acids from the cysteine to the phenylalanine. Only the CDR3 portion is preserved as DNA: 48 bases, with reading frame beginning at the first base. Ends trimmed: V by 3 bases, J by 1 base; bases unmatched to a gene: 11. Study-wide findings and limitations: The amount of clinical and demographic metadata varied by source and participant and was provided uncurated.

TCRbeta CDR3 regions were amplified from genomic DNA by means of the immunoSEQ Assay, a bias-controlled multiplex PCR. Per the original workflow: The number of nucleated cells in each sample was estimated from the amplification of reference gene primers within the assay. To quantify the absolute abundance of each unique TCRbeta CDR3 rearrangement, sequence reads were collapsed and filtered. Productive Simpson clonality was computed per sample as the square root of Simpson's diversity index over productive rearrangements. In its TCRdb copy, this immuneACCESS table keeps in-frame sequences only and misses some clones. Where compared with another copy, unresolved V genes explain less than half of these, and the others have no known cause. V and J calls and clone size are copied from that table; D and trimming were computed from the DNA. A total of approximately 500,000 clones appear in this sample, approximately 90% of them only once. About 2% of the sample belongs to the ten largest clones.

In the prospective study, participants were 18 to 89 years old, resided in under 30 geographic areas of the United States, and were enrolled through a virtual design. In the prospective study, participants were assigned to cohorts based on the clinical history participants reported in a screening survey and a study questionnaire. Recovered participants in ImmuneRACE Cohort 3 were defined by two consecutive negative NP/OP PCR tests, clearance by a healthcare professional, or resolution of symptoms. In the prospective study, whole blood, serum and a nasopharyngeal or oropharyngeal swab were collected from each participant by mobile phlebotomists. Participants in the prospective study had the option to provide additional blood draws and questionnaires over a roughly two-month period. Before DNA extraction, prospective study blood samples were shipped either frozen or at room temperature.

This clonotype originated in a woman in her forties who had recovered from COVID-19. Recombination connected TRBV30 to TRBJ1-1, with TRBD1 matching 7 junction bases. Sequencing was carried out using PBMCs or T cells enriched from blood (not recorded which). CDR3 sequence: CAWSAKPGQKNTEAFF. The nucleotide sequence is TGTGCCTGGAGCGCCAAACCGGGACAGAAGAACACTGAAGCTTTCTTT.